Following are 17 T cell receptor beta chains from one sample sequenced in a study of early T cells in non-severe SARS-CoV-2 infection. TCRdb analysed the 5' RACE reads with MiXCR anew, one entry per CDR3 protein. The data contain 70,000 or so distinct CDR3 sequences, approximately 12% of them singletons. The sample comprised whole blood. These receptors came from an adult who was a healthcare worker with PCR-confirmed SARS-CoV-2 infection or an uninfected control (not recorded which).

This chain uses TRBV29-1 with TRBJ2-7; 8 bases are a match to TRBD2. The CDR3 has 14 amino acids. Germline V lookup: CDR1 SQVTM, CDR2 ANQGSEA. V shed 4 bases and J 3 bases; nucleotides not matched to a gene: 8. The CDR3 DNA sequence: TGCAGCGTTGTGGGGGGGACTAGTTACTACGAGCAGTACTTC. Translated, it gives CSVVGGTSYYEQYF.

This clonotype was seen many times. The rearrangement joins TRBV5-6 to TRBJ2-2, with D possibly being TRBD2 (5 bases). This CDR3 is 17 amino acids long. Trimming took off 1 base at V and 6 bases at J, with 19 bases between the two ends. Germline V lookup: CDR1 SGHDT, CDR2 YYEEEE. In nucleotides, the CDR3 is TGTGCCAGCAGCTTGTTCGGGGAAGGATCCACCGCCGGGGAGCTGTTTTTT. Protein product: CASSLFGEGSTAGELFF.

This clonotype was observed at least ten times. The chain links TRBV20-1 to TRBJ2-7, with D possibly called TRBD1 or TRBD2 (5 bases each). The CDR3 is 17 amino acids. Between the trimmed V and J ends, which lost 0 bases and 1 base, there was a span of 19 bases. Germline V gene data show CDR1 as DFQATT and CDR2 as SNEGSKA (reference sequence). CDR3 DNA: TGCAGTGCTAGAGATAGTGGGACCCGAGCTTCTTCCTACGAGCAGTACTTC. It encodes CSARDSGTRASSYEQYF.

The chain recombines TRBV29-1 with TRBJ2-5; weak D call: TRBD2 (5 bases). There are 12 residues in the CDR3. Trimming pared 3 bases from V and 5 bases from J, leaving 10 bases between. Germline V gene sequence: CDR1 SQVTM, CDR2 ANQGSEA. The CDR3 loop is CSVDLAGETQYF. In DNA, the CDR3 is TGCAGCGTTGATCTGGCGGGCGAGACCCAGTACTTC.

The V gene is TRBV28, the J gene TRBJ1-2; D is unresolved. The CDR3 sequence is 14 residues long. CDR1 is MDHEN and CDR2 is SYDVKM in the germline V gene. The V end lost 3 bases, the J end lost 4 bases, and 12 bases lay between the germline ends. As DNA, the CDR3 is TGTGCCAGCAGTTTGTACTCGGCACCCTATGGCTACACCTTC. This encodes CASSLYSAPYGYTF.

The V call is TRBV28, the J call TRBJ2-7; the D is unclear. The CDR3 extends over 14 amino acids. Trimming took 5 bases from V and 6 from J, leaving 17 bases between them. CDR1 is MDHEN, CDR2 SYDVKM, per germline. CDR3 coding DNA: TGTGCCAGCAGTGTCCCCAGGACGTTGGGCGAGCAGTACTTC. Translating gives CASSVPRTLGEQYF.

Ten or more counts support this clonotype. CDR3: CASTPSGEETQYF. DNA for the CDR3: TGTGCCAGCACCCCTAGCGGGGAAGAGACCCAGTACTTC. V and J are TRBV12-3 or TRBV12-4 and TRBJ2-5; 9 bases agree with TRBD2. The CDR3 loop spans 13 amino acids. The trim removed 7 bases at V and 3 bases at J, leaving 3 bases unmatched.

The table lists this clonotype with many counts. The chain recombines TRBV28 with TRBJ1-6; weak D call: TRBD1 (6 bases). V was cut by 2 bases and J by 14 bases, with 16 bases left in between. This CDR3 is 14 amino acids long. Germline V CDR1 and CDR2: MDHEN, SYDVKM. The CDR3 reads CASSLEGVNWTLHF. CDR3 sequence (DNA): TGTGCCAGCAGTTTAGAGGGGGTCAATTGGACCCTCCACTTT.

The J gene is TRBJ2-1, the V gene TRBV5-1; D is ambiguous. The CDR3 length is 15 residues. The germline V and J ends were trimmed by 0 bases and 4 bases, with 11 bases remaining between them. Germline V CDR1 and CDR2: SGHRS, YFSETQ. The CDR3, as DNA: TGCGCCAGCAGCTTGGTTGTGGGTGGATACAATGAGCAGTTCTTC. As protein: CASSLVVGGYNEQFF.

This clonotype was detected ten times or more. This sequence joins TRBV18 and TRBJ1-4, with D perhaps matching TRBD1 (5 bases). This CDR3 spans 14 amino acids. V lost 0 bases, J lost 7 bases, and 9 bases lay in between. Germline V lookup: CDR1 KGHSH, CDR2 LQKENI. In DNA, the CDR3 is TGTGCCAGCTCACCACCCCCCGGGGGTGAAAAACTGTTTTTT. The encoded protein is CASSPPPGGEKLFF.

The J gene is TRBJ2-2, the V gene TRBV20-1; D is ambiguous. The CDR3 is 15 residues long. Deletions cut 8 bases from V and 3 bases from J, with 19 bases between. The germline CDR1 and CDR2 sequences are DFQATT and SNEGSKA (reference sequence). This chain's CDR3 is CSSYSSMVDTGELFF. CDR3 bases: TGCAGTTCTTACTCCTCGATGGTCGACACCGGGGAGCTGTTTTTT.

In its sample, this clonotype was seen many times. The rearrangement joins TRBV2 to TRBJ2-3; D perhaps matches TRBD1 (7 bases). V lost 5 bases and J 3 bases, leaving 15 bases between the germline ends. Germline loops: CDR1 SNHLY, CDR2 FYNNEI. There are 15 residues in the CDR3. The CDR3 spells CASSSRQGGTDTQYF. In DNA, the CDR3 is TGTGCCAGCAGTTCTCGACAGGGAGGTACAGATACGCAGTATTTT.

The chain links TRBV5-5 to TRBJ2-3, with TRBD2 identical over 7 bases. This CDR3 region has 17 residues. V shed 2 bases, J shed 5 bases, and the junction held 14 bases outside the gene matches. Germline lookup yields CDR1 SGHKS and CDR2 YYEKEE (reference sequence). The CDR3 nucleotides are TGTGCCAGCAGCTTCATAAGGCAGCGGGATTTTTTAGATACGCAGTATTTT. Encoded protein: CASSFIRQRDFLDTQYF. Looking up the rest from reference TRBV5-5 and TRBJ2-3 gives the full variable domain: DAGVTQSPTHLIKTRGQQVTLRCSPISGHKSVSWYQQVLGQGPQFIFQYYEKEERGRGNFPDRFSARQFPNYSSELNVNALLLGDSALYLCASSFIRQRDFLDTQYFGPGTRLTVL.

This clonotype has only a few counts. The V call is TRBV28, the J call TRBJ1-1; D perhaps matches TRBD1 (5 bases). Germline CDR1 and CDR2: MDHEN and SYDVKM. V was shortened by 2 bases and J by 3 bases, with 13 bases between the two germline ends. This CDR3 spans 15 amino acids. This CDR3 is CASSLQGGGYTEAFF. The CDR3 coding sequence is TGTGCCAGCAGTTTACAGGGTGGCGGGTACACTGAAGCTTTCTTT.

This clonotype was observed a handful of times. This chain joins TRBV28 and TRBJ1-5; 7 bases match TRBD1. With 3 bases clipped from V and 7 bases from J, the junction kept 9 bases outside the gene matches. The CDR3 totals 15 residues. Per the germline V gene, CDR1 is MDHEN and CDR2 is SYDVKM. Written as DNA, the CDR3 is TGTGCCAGCAGTTTTCGCAGGGGGAGATTACAGCCCCAGCATTTT. Translated: CASSFRRGRLQPQHF.

The chain couples TRBV3-1 to TRBJ2-7, with TRBD1 as a possible D gene (6 bases). Trimming removed 3 bases at V and 6 bases at J, with 15 bases between. The CDR3 length is 14 residues. Germline CDR1 LGHDT, CDR2 YNNKEL (reference sequence). CDR3 sequence: CASSQAGAPREQYF. CDR3 bases: TGTGCCAGCAGCCAGGCAGGGGCCCCGCGCGAGCAGTACTTC.

This clonotype showed up many times. The V gene is TRBV2, the J gene TRBJ1-5; TRBD1 agrees at 7 bases. After removal of 5 bases from V and 4 bases from J, the junction contained 5 bases not matched to a gene. Germline V gives CDR1 SNHLY, CDR2 FYNNEI. The CDR3 covers 14 residues. CDR3 bases: TGTGCCAGCAGTTCCCAACAGGGGAATCAGCCCCAGCATTTT. It encodes CASSSQQGNQPQHF.